At least ten counts were recorded for the clone carrying this T cell receptor beta chain. Antigen specificity is unknown. V was shortened by 3 bases and J by 2 bases, with 10 bases between the two germline ends. Germline V gene data show CDR1 as MDHEN and CDR2 as SYDVKM. This CDR3 comprises 14 residues. Amplification yielded TCR beta CDR3 regions, with RNA transcripts as the source. The HTBI primer set drove a first-round RT-PCR of the TCR CDR3. TCRdb itself ran the multiplex PCR reads through MiXCR, one entry per CDR3 protein. The table has hundreds of thousands of distinct CDR3 sequences, roughly 18% seen once. The data originate from a study of T cells in Graves' hyperthyroidism and ophthalmopathy. Points from the study as a whole: Separating ophthalmopathy from stable hyperthyroidism was achieved by a 13 V-J model.

The chain has TRBV28 and TRBJ1-1, with no clear D. The sequencing input was blood. The source is a woman younger than 35 with Graves' ophthalmopathy. CDR3 amino acids: CASSFPQTNTEAFF. The CDR3 region has the DNA TGTGCCAGCAGTTTCCCCCAAACAAACACTGAAGCTTTCTTT.